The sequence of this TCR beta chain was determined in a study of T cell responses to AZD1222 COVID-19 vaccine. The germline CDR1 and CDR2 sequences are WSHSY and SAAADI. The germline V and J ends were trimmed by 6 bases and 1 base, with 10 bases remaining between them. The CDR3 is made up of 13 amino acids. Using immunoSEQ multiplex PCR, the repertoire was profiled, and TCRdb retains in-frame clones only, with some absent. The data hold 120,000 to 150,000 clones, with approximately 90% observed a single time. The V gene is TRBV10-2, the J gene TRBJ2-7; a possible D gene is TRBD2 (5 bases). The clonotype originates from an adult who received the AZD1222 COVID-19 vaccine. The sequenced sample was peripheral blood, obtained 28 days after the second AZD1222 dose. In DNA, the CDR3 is TGCGCCAGCAGCGGGGTGGTTTCCTACGAGCAGTACTTC. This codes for CASSGVVSYEQYF.